These 27 T cell receptor beta chains were sequenced from one sample in a study of cytomegalovirus exposure and HLA in healthy donors. The study ran its PCR with 60 Vbeta and 13 Jbeta primers. The protocol was immunoSEQ multiplex PCR, while the TCRdb copy is restricted to in-frame clones and leaves out a portion. The data show some 110,000 clones, roughly four fifths seen once. Specimen: PBMCs. These receptors were taken from a man between 45 and 60 years old in good health and CMV-seronegative.

The gene calls are TRBV11-3 and TRBJ2-1; D perhaps matches TRBD2 (5 bases). Germline CDR1 SGHNT, CDR2 YENEEA. CDR3 length equals 16 residues. Trimming took 5 bases from V and 0 from J, leaving 14 bases between them. For the CDR3, the DNA is TGTGCCAGCAGCGAGACTACGTGGAGCTCCTACAATGAGCAGTTCTTC. It yields the protein CASSETTWSSYNEQFF.

This chain connects TRBV19 to TRBJ1-2; weak D call: TRBD1 (6 bases). The germline gives CDR1 LNHDA, CDR2 SQIVND (reference sequence). The CDR3 spans 15 residues. V dropped 5 bases and J dropped 0 bases, with 13 bases sitting between them. The CDR3 region is CASSPRRTANYGYTF. Written as DNA, the CDR3 is TGTGCCAGTAGTCCGCGCCGGACAGCTAACTATGGCTACACCTTC.

This chain uses TRBV7-9 with TRBJ2-2; the D is unclear. Trimming pared 3 bases from V and 1 base from J, leaving 6 bases between. Looked up from germline, CDR1 is SEHNR and CDR2 is FQNEAQ (reference sequence). The CDR3 spans 14 residues. This CDR3 reads CASSLSRNTGELFF. The DNA for the CDR3 is TGTGCCAGCAGCTTGTCGAGGAACACCGGGGAGCTGTTTTTT.

The chain is built from TRBV5-1 and TRBJ2-3; possible D gene TRBD2, 6 bases. This CDR3 spans 16 amino acids. The germline V and J ends were trimmed by 4 bases and 0 bases, with 15 bases remaining between them. In germline, CDR1 is SGHRS, CDR2 YFSETQ. The CDR3 loop is CASSGRSGSSTDTQYF. The DNA for the CDR3 is TGCGCCAGCAGCGGGCGTAGCGGCTCTAGCACAGATACGCAGTATTTT.

This clone was counted once. The chain joins TRBV5-1 to TRBJ2-5; no clear D. The germline V gene encodes CDR1 SGHRS and CDR2 YFSETQ. With 4 bases removed from V and 2 bases from J, the gap between germline ends came to 12 bases. The CDR3 loop spans 14 amino acids. DNA for the CDR3: TGCGCCAGCAGCACCCATCCCAGACAAGAGACCCAGTACTTC. It translates to CASSTHPRQETQYF.

The J gene is TRBJ2-3, the V gene TRBV18, with D possibly being TRBD2 (7 bases). V was clipped by 3 bases and J by 2 bases, with 15 bases between them. Germline V lookup: CDR1 KGHSH, CDR2 LQKENI. This CDR3 contains 16 residues. CDR3 sequence reads: CASSPVRGGVTDTQYF. The CDR3 nucleotides read TGTGCCAGCTCACCCGTCAGGGGAGGGGTCACAGATACGCAGTATTTT.

Here the CDR3 reads CAGTLTGTLNTEAFF. CDR3 sequence (DNA): TGTGCCGGAACCCTGACAGGGACTCTGAACACTGAAGCTTTCTTT. The chain carries TRBV7-9 and TRBJ1-1; 7 bases agree with TRBD1. Germline V lookup: CDR1 SEHNR, CDR2 FQNEAQ (reference sequence). The CDR3 sequence is 15 residues long. After removal of 11 bases from V and 0 bases from J, the junction contained 12 bases not matched to a gene.

DNA of the CDR3: TGTGCCAGCAGCCTACAGGGGGTCGGGGCAGATACGCAGTATTTT. It yields the protein CASSLQGVGADTQYF. V is TRBV7-2 and J is TRBJ2-3, with 8 bases lining up with TRBD1. Germline V CDR1 and CDR2: SGHTA, FQGNSA. V shed 5 bases and J 4 bases; nucleotides not matched to a gene: 8. The CDR3 is 15 residues long.

This sequence joins TRBV18 and TRBJ1-1; D is undetermined. Germline CDR1 KGHSH, CDR2 LQKENI. The CDR3 spans 12 residues. Trimming removed 5 bases from V and 3 bases from J, with 7 bases in between. The CDR3 DNA reads TGTGCCAGCTCAGAGGCCTACACTGAAGCTTTCTTT. Translating it yields CASSEAYTEAFF.

The V call is TRBV6-5, the J call TRBJ2-7; tentatively, D is TRBD1 (6 bases). The CDR3 totals 15 residues. Germline V CDR1 and CDR2: MNHEY, SVGAGI. V was cut by 2 bases and J by 5 bases, with 16 bases left in between. CDR3: CASSYGQGWRNEQYF. The CDR3 nucleotides are TGTGCCAGCAGTTACGGCCAGGGGTGGAGGAACGAGCAGTACTTC.

V usage is TRBV2 and J usage is TRBJ1-5; D uncertain. Trimming removed 7 bases at V and 0 bases at J, with 13 bases between. The CDR3 is 15 amino acids. Per germline, CDR1 SNHLY and CDR2 FYNNEI. CDR3 sequence reads: CASTLLVGSNQPQHF. In DNA, the CDR3 is TGTGCCAGCACCCTCCTGGTCGGTAGCAATCAGCCCCAGCATTTT. Full variable domain (outside the CDR3, taken from reference TRBV2 and TRBJ1-5): EPEVTQTPSHQVTQMGQEVILRCVPISNHLYFYWYRQILGQKVEFLVSFYNNEISEKSEIFDDQFSVERPDGSNFTLKIRSTKLEDSAMYFCASTLLVGSNQPQHFGDGTRLSIL.

The rearrangement links TRBV27 to TRBJ2-7; tentatively, D is TRBD1 (6 bases). With 4 bases removed from V and 2 bases from J, the gap between germline ends came to 12 bases. The V gene's germline CDR1 is MNHEY and CDR2 SMNVEV (reference sequence). The CDR3 runs to 14 residues. The DNA of the CDR3 is TGTGCCAGCAGTTCCGGACAGCCTCCCTACGAGCAGTACGTC. Protein: CASSSGQPPYEQYV.

The chain combines TRBV18 with TRBJ2-2, with a weak D call TRBD2 (5 bases). Trimming pared 3 bases from V and 1 base from J, leaving 15 bases between. Germline loops: CDR1 KGHSH, CDR2 LQKENI. CDR3 size: 17 residues. In nucleotides, the CDR3 is TGTGCCAGCTCACCGAACGTTCTAGCAGGGAACACCGGGGAGCTGTTTTTT. Residues: CASSPNVLAGNTGELFF.

This clone was recorded only once. The rearrangement joins TRBV19 to TRBJ2-2, with TRBD1 as a possible D gene (5 bases). This CDR3 is 14 amino acids long. CDR1 and CDR2 from the germline V gene are LNHDA and SQIVND (reference sequence). Trimming shortened V by 5 bases and J by 3 bases, and 10 bases separated the two germline ends. This CDR3 is CASSSGIYTGELFF. The CDR3 DNA is TGTGCCAGTAGTTCAGGGATCTACACCGGGGAGCTGTTTTTT.

Here the CDR3 DNA reads TGTGCCAGCAGTTTTGAACAGTTCTCACCCCTCCACTTT. It codes for CASSFEQFSPLHF. V gene TRBV27 combines with J gene TRBJ1-6; D uncertain. The germline V gene has CDR1 MNHEY and CDR2 SMNVEV (reference sequence). The CDR3 covers 13 residues. V lost 3 bases and J lost 10, with 10 bases in between.

The CDR3 here is CASSKTGIAPDEKLFF. CDR3 bases: TGCGCCAGCAGTAAGACCGGGATCGCTCCTGATGAAAAACTGTTTTTT. The V gene is TRBV5-1, the J gene TRBJ1-4; D unresolved. Trimming took 5 bases from V and 6 from J, leaving 20 bases between them. This CDR3 region has 16 residues. Germline V CDR1 and CDR2: SGHRS, YFSETQ.

CDR3 in amino acids: CATRDNKSGSYEQYF. In DNA, the CDR3 is TGTGCCACCCGGGACAATAAGAGTGGCTCCTACGAGCAGTACTTC. The rearrangement links TRBV10-3 to TRBJ2-7, with D maybe TRBD1 (6 bases). Germline V gene sequence: CDR1 ENHRY, CDR2 SYGVKD. V lost 10 bases and J lost 0, with 19 bases in between. CDR3 size: 15 residues.

On this clone: Other nucleotide sequences in the sample specify the same CDR3. The rearrangement joins TRBV5-8 to TRBJ1-2, with D possibly matching TRBD1 (5 bases). This CDR3 has 14 residues. Trimming stripped 5 bases from V and 3 bases from J, with 14 bases between. Germline V gene data show CDR1 as SGHTS and CDR2 as YDEGEE. The CDR3 DNA follows: TGTGCCAGCAGTCCGGACACAGTTTACTATGGCTACACCTTC. Protein product: CASSPDTVYYGYTF.

J is TRBJ1-2 and V is TRBV2; TRBD1 matches at 7 bases. The CDR3 extends over 16 amino acids. The ends lost 0 bases at V and 6 bases at J; junction bases unmatched: 10. Germline CDR1 reads SNHLY; CDR2 reads FYNNEI. In DNA form, the CDR3 reads TGTGCCAGCAGTGAAGCGGGAGGACAGGACTGGAATGGCTACACCTTC. As protein: CASSEAGGQDWNGYTF.

The rearrangement links TRBV27 to TRBJ2-1; TRBD2 aligns across 11 bases. The CDR3 covers 18 residues. Germline V gene sequence: CDR1 MNHEY, CDR2 SMNVEV (reference sequence). Unmatched junction bases numbered 12, after V lost 6 bases and J lost 2 bases. For the CDR3, the DNA is TGTGCCAGCAGGAGGTGGCTAGCGGGGGGTCTAACCTACAATGAGCAGTTCTTC. This translates into CASRRWLAGGLTYNEQFF.

In DNA, the CDR3 is TGTGCCAGCAGTTTAACATGGGGACAGGGCCATCAGCCCCAGCATTTT. Amino acids: CASSLTWGQGHQPQHF. The chain employs TRBV27 and TRBJ1-5; TRBD1 aligns across 9 bases. Germline V gene sequence: CDR1 MNHEY, CDR2 SMNVEV (reference sequence). The length of the CDR3 is 16 residues. J lost 5 bases, V lost 2 bases, and 7 bases had no gene match.

This clone was counted between two and nine times. The chain employs TRBV5-1 and TRBJ2-1, with 8 nucleotides matching TRBD2. V gave up 3 bases and J gave up 6 bases; unmatched junction bases: 8. Germline CDR1 is SGHRS and CDR2 is YFSETQ. CDR3 length: 15 amino acids. The CDR3 is CASSSTSGLVNEQFF. The DNA for the CDR3 is TGCGCCAGCAGCTCCACTAGCGGACTCGTCAATGAGCAGTTCTTC.

This clone was picked up a small number of times. V gene TRBV19 combines with J gene TRBJ1-6, with 10 nucleotides matching TRBD1. The CDR3 loop spans 14 amino acids. V trimming: 8 bases; J trimming: 9 bases; junction bases outside the gene matches: 7. CDR1 is LNHDA, CDR2 SQIVND, per germline (reference sequence). As DNA, the CDR3 is TGTGCCAGTTCATCGACAGGGGGCAGTTCACCCCTCCACTTT. Protein: CASSSTGGSSPLHF.

The chain couples TRBV21-1 to TRBJ1-2; TRBD1, the D gene given by the table, was not confirmed from the DNA. TRBV21-1 is given as a pseudogene. The CDR3 is made up of 13 amino acids. CDR3 sequence (DNA): TGTGCCAGCAGAGCCGAGACAGAAAATGGCTACACCTTC. It specifies CASRAETENGYTF.

The V and J genes are TRBV4-1 and TRBJ1-4, with D unclear. Germline values: CDR1 MGHRA, CDR2 YSYEKL. The V end was cut by 8 bases, the J end by 5 bases, with 12 bases between. This CDR3 spans 13 amino acids. CDR3 nucleotides: TGCGCCAGCCGGAGTCCTCCCAATGAAAAACTGTTTTTT. This sequence encodes CASRSPPNEKLFF.

This chain connects TRBV7-9 to TRBJ2-5; D remains unclear. The germline V gene has CDR1 SEHNR and CDR2 FQNEAQ (reference sequence). V gave up 2 bases and J gave up 4 bases, with 5 bases separating them. The CDR3 runs 12 residues. CDR3 in DNA: TGTGCCAGCAGCTTATCTCGAGAGACCCAGTACTTC. It specifies CASSLSRETQYF. Full variable domain (remainder filled in from reference TRBV7-9 and TRBJ2-5): DTGVSQNPRHKITKRGQNVTFRCDPISEHNRLYWYRQTLGQGPEFLTYFQNEAQLEKSRLLSDRFSAERPKGSFSTLEIQRTEQGDSAMYLCASSLSRETQYFGPGTRLLVL.

This clone appeared once. At one boundary the junction diverges from the germline segment, which might be a read error. The CDR3 bases are TGCGCCAGCAGTTTGGCGAGGGACACTGAAGCTTTCTTT. Translating it yields CASSLARDTEAFF. The V call is TRBV5-1, the J call TRBJ1-1; D unresolved. Germline assignment: CDR1 SGHRS and CDR2 YFSETQ. This CDR3 has 13 residues.